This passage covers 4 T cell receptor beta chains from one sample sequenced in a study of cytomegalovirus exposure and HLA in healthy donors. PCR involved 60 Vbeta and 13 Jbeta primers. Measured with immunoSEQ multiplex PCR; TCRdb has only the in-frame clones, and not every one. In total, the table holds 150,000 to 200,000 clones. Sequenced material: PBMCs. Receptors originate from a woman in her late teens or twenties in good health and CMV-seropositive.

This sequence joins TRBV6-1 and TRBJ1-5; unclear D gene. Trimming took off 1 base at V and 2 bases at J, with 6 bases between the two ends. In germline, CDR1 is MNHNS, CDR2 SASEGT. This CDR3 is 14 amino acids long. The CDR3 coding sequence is TGTGCCAGCAGTGAAGGCGGCGGCAATCAGCCCCAGCATTTT. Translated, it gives CASSEGGGNQPQHF.

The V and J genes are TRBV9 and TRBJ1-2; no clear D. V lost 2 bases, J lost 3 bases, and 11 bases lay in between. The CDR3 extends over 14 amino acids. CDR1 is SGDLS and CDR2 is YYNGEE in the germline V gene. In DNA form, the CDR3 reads TGTGCCAGCAGCGTCGGTGTTTTAGACTATGGCTACACCTTC. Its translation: CASSVGVLDYGYTF.

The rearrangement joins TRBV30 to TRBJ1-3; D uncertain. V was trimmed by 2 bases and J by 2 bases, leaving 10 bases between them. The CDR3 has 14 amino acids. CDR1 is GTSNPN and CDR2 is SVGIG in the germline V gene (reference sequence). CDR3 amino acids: CAWSWWAPGNTIYF. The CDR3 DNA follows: TGTGCCTGGAGTTGGTGGGCGCCTGGAAACACCATATATTTT.

CDR3 protein: CASSWREGSEQYF. For the CDR3, the DNA is TGTGCCAGCAGTTGGAGGGAGGGAAGCGAGCAGTACTTC. V usage is TRBV27 and J usage is TRBJ2-7, with 7 nucleotides matching TRBD2. The germline CDR1 and CDR2 sequences are MNHEY and SMNVEV (reference sequence). The length of the CDR3 is 13 residues. J lost 6 bases, V lost 4 bases, and 6 bases had no gene match.